This T cell receptor beta chain was sequenced in a study of shared clonotypes between healthy human individuals. Study-wide findings and caveats: With few donors, the genetic and exposure-history diversity represented was limited.

CD45RO-negative CD8 cells positively selected for CCR7 made up the naive population, which excluded terminally differentiated effector memory CD45RA+ cells. In regard to this clone: The antigen is not known.

The V and J ends lost 3 bases and 7 bases respectively, with 10 bases between them. The CDR3 extends over 13 amino acids. Germline assignment: CDR1 SGHTA and CDR2 FQGNSA. Clones were read by immunoSEQ multiplex PCR, and TCRdb kept only the in-frame ones, dropping some. The table has almost 700,000 clones, about 91% seen once. The sample comprised naive CD8+ T cells sorted from blood. This TCR was sampled from a man younger than 40 in good health. The chain links TRBV7-2 to TRBJ2-1, with D possibly matching TRBD2 (5 bases). The CDR3 nucleotides are TGTGCCAGCAGCTTCGGTGGGAGAAATGAGCAGTTCTTC. It encodes CASSFGGRNEQFF. The full variable domain, with the rest looked up from reference TRBV7-2 and TRBJ2-1, is GAGVSQSPSNKVTEKGKDVELRCDPISGHTALYWYRQSLGQGLEFLIYFQGNSAPDKSGLPSDRFSAERTGGSVSTLTIQRTQQEDSAVYLCASSFGGRNEQFFGPGTRLTVL.